The source of this TCR beta chain is a study of OX40 agonist ivuxolimab in advanced cancers. Sequenced by immunoSEQ multiplex PCR; TCRdb stores in-frame clones only, minus some. The profile shows tens of thousands of clones, about 90% of them singletons. The V and J ends lost 6 bases and 8 bases respectively, with 17 bases between them. The CDR3 sequence is 13 residues long. Germline V gives CDR1 MDHEN, CDR2 SYDVKM. The TCR comes from an adult with an advanced solid tumor such as melanoma, head and neck, liver or kidney cancer. The chain uses TRBV28 and TRBJ2-7, with TRBD2 as a possible D gene (6 bases). This sample comprised CD4+ or CD8+ T cells sorted from blood, obtained in a trial of the OX40 agonist ivuxolimab. The DNA of the CDR3 is TGTGCCAGCAGCCGCGGGACCTACGAGAAGCAGTACTTC. This gives the protein CASSRGTYEKQYF.